Reported below is one TCR beta chain. Germline assignment: CDR1 SNHLY and CDR2 FYNNEI. This CDR3 is built from 14 residues. V gave up 5 bases and J gave up 1 base; unmatched junction bases: 4. The data were taken from a study of blood T cell repertoires in COVID-19. Looking at the study overall: The origin of the acute and convalescent COVID-19 samples was the United States, Italy and Spain. From T cells, B-cell-depleted T cells, or PBMCs came the material, which was cDNA or gDNA.

In the authors' methods: Counts of nucleated cells, estimated from reference gene primer amplification, were obtained. Clones were sequenced by immunoSEQ multiplex PCR, and TCRdb holds only the in-frame ones, with some missing. V and J calls and clone size are given by that table; D and trimming were obtained from the DNA. The table lists 150,000 to 200,000 clones, roughly nine tenths of them singletons, with around 20% in the top ten. The receptor's source is a man between 65 and 85 years old with active or convalescent COVID-19. Sequenced material: peripheral blood. The chain carries TRBV2 and TRBJ1-1; TRBD1 aligns across 7 bases. CDR3 bases: TGTGCCAGCAGTTCGACAGGGCGGAACACTGAAGCTTTCTTT. As protein: CASSSTGRNTEAFF.